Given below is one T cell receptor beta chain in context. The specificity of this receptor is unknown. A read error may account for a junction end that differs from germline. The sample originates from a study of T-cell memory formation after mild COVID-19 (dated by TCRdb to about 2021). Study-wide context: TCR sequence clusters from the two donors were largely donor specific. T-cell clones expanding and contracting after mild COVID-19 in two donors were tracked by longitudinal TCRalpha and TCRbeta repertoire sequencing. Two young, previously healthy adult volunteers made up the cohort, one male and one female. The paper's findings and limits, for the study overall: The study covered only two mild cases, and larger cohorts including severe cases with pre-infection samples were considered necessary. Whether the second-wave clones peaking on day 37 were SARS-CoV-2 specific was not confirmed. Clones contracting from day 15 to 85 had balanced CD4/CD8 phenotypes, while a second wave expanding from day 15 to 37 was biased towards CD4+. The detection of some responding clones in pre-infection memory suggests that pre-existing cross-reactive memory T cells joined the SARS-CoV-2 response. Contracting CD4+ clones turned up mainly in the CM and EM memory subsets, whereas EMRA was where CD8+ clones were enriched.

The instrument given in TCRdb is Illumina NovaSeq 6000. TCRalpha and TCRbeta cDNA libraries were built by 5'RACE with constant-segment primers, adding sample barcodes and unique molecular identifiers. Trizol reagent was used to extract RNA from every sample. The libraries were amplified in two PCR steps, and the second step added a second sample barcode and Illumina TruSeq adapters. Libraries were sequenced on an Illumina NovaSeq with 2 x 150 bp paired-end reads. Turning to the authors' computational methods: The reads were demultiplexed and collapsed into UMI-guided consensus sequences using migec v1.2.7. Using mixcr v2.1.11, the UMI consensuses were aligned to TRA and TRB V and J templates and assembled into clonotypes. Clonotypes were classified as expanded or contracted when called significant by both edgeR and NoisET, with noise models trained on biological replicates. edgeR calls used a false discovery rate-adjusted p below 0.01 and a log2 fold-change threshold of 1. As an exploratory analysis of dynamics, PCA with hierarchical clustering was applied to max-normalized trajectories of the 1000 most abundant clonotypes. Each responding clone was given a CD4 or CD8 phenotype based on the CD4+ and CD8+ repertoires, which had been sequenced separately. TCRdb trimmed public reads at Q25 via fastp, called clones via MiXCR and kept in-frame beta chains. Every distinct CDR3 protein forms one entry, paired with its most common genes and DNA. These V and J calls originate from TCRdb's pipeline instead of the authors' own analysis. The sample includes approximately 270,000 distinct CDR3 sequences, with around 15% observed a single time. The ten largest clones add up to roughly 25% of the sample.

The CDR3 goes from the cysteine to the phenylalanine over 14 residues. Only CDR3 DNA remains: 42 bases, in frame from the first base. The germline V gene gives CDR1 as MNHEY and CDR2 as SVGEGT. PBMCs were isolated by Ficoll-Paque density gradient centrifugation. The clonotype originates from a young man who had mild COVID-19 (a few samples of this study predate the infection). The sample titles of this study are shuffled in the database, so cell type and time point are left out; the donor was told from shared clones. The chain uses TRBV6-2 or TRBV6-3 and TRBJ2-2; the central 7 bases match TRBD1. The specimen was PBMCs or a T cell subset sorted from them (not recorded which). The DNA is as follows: TGTGACAGCAGTTACAGGGGGAACACCGGGGAGCTGTTTTTT. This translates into CDSSYRGNTGELFF.